The next 3 T cell receptor beta chains were all read from a single sample in a study of OX40 agonist ivuxolimab in advanced cancers. Clones were sequenced by immunoSEQ multiplex PCR, and TCRdb holds only the in-frame ones, with some missing. The sample has under 95,000 clones; around 83% are singletons. The sequencing here drew on CD4+ or CD8+ T cells sorted from blood, taken in a trial of the OX40 agonist ivuxolimab. The source is an adult with an advanced solid tumor such as melanoma, head and neck, liver or kidney cancer.

The V gene is TRBV6-1, the J gene TRBJ1-1; no firm D call. The V and J ends lost 2 bases and 0 bases respectively, with 10 bases between them. The CDR3 extends over 15 amino acids. From germline, CDR1 is MNHNS and CDR2 SASEGT. The CDR3 region is CASSEIGVLNTEAFF. Here the CDR3 DNA reads TGTGCCAGCAGTGAAATCGGGGTCTTGAACACTGAAGCTTTCTTT.

The sample holds a few counts of this clone. This chain connects TRBV27 to TRBJ1-5; D is ambiguous. Germline V gene data show CDR1 as MNHEY and CDR2 as SMNVEV (reference sequence). Between the trimmed V and J ends, which lost 6 bases and 2 bases, there was a span of 11 bases. This CDR3 region has 14 residues. CDR3 sequence reads: CASRGGERNQPQHF. Written as DNA, the CDR3 is TGTGCCAGCAGGGGAGGTGAACGCAATCAGCCCCAGCATTTT.

This chain joins TRBV6-5 and TRBJ2-5; no definite D call. The better agreement between TRBJ2-7 and the DNA end casts doubt on the J call. The CDR3 loop spans 13 amino acids. Per germline, CDR1 MNHEY and CDR2 SVGAGI. The CDR3 loop is CASSYTSTYEQYF. The CDR3 bases are TGTGCCAGCAGTTACACCTCCACGTACGAGCAGTACTTC.